These T cell receptor beta chains were read from a single sample in a study of T cells in Graves' hyperthyroidism and ophthalmopathy. TCRdb processed the multiplex PCR reads anew with MiXCR; each CDR3 protein has one entry. The table includes 350,000 to 450,000 distinct CDR3 sequences, approximately 15% detected once. Input material: blood. Source of these receptors: an older woman with Graves' hyperthyroidism. Both conserved end residues are part of each CDR3. The order of the fields is clone size, V gene, J gene, D gene, CDR3 protein, CDR3 DNA. The D gene is left open where the match is weak. Clone size is not always given. Where it is, it says once, few, many or a class for expanded clones.

>many|TRBV18|TRBJ2-2|-
CASSPGARRASGELFF
TGTGCCAGCTCACCAGGCGCACGTCGGGCCTCCGGGGAGCTGTTTTTT
>-|TRBV10-3|TRBJ2-6|-
CAIRPSDSGANVLTF
TGTGCCATCAGGCCTTCAGACTCTGGGGCCAACGTCCTGACTTTC
>-|TRBV20-1|TRBJ2-3|TRBD2
CSASSGTSGSGDTQYF
TGCAGTGCTAGTTCCGGGACTAGCGGGAGTGGGGATACGCAGTATTTT
>many|TRBV6-2/TRBV6-3|TRBJ1-1|-
CASRIDPGTAMNTEAFF
TGTGCCAGCAGGATCGACCCCGGGACCGCAATGAACACTGAAGCTTTCTTT
>few|TRBV9|TRBJ2-5|-
CASSVSLAGGDQETQYF
TGTGCCAGCAGCGTAAGCCTCGCAGGGGGGGACCAGGAGACCCAGTACTTC
>many|TRBV12-5|TRBJ1-1|-
CASGRPGRNTEAFF
TGTGCTAGTGGGCGTCCAGGGCGGAACACTGAAGCTTTCTTT
>-|TRBV10-3|TRBJ2-1|TRBD1
CAISRQGASNEQFF
TGTGCCATCAGTCGACAGGGGGCGTCCAATGAGCAGTTCTTC
>-|TRBV6-2/TRBV6-3|TRBJ2-3|TRBD2
CASWTSGRTDTQYF
TGTGCCAGCTGGACTAGCGGACGCACAGATACGCAGTATTTT
>many|TRBV28|TRBJ1-1|TRBD1
CASAPGQGYTEAFF
TGTGCCAGTGCGCCGGGACAGGGGTACACTGAAGCTTTCTTT
>many|TRBV2|TRBJ1-3|TRBD1
CASSRQGSGNTIYF
TGTGCCAGCAGTCGACAGGGCTCTGGAAACACCATATATTTT
>few|TRBV29-1|TRBJ2-2|-
CSVEWEPGELFF
TGCAGCGTTGAATGGGAGCCCGGGGAGCTGTTTTTT
>many|TRBV10-3|TRBJ1-1|-
CAITGQQETEAFF
TGTGCCATCACCGGACAGCAGGAGACTGAAGCTTTCTTT
>many|TRBV7-7|TRBJ2-7|-
CASSLRLAYEQYF
TGTGCTAGCAGCTTAAGGCTAGCCTACGAGCAGTACTTC
>many|TRBV24-1|TRBJ1-1|-
CATSDPQAGGTEAFF
TGTGCCACCAGTGATCCTCAAGCGGGCGGCACTGAAGCTTTCTTT
>many|TRBV10-3|TRBJ2-1|-
CAISVGQRDEQFF
TGTGCCATCAGTGTTGGGCAGAGAGATGAGCAGTTCTTC
>many|TRBV3-1|TRBJ1-5|-
CASSHGGDVPPHF
TGTGCCAGCAGCCATGGAGGAGATGTACCGCCGCATTTT
>many|TRBV7-2|TRBJ2-1|-
CASSLRDSTGEQFF
TGTGCCAGCAGCCTCCGGGACTCCACGGGAGAGCAGTTCTTC
>few|TRBV10-3|TRBJ2-2|TRBD2
CAISEQAGGPPGELFF
TGTGCCATCAGTGAACAAGCGGGAGGGCCCCCCGGGGAGCTGTTTTTT
>many|TRBV28|TRBJ1-1|-
CASSPPDGVTEAFF
TGTGCCAGCAGTCCCCCGGATGGAGTCACTGAAGCTTTCTTT
>-|TRBV6-1|TRBJ2-6|-
CASGGYSGANVLTF
TGTGCCAGCGGAGGCTACTCTGGGGCCAACGTCCTGACTTTC
>few|TRBV3-1|TRBJ2-7|-
CASSQENLAPSYEQYF
TGTGCCAGCAGCCAGGAAAATCTAGCGCCCTCCTACGAGCAGTACTTC
>few|TRBV7-2|TRBJ2-7|-
CASSLARSSSSSYEQYF
TGTGCCAGCAGCTTAGCGCGGAGTAGCTCCTCCTCCTACGAGCAGTACTTC
>many|TRBV25-1|TRBJ2-5|-
CASSGQFQETQYF
TGTGCCAGCAGCGGACAGTTCCAAGAGACCCAGTACTTC
>-|TRBV13|TRBJ1-2|TRBD1
CASSLGSGGYGYGYTF
TGTGCCAGCAGCTTAGGGTCAGGGGGCTACGGCTATGGCTACACCTTC
>-|TRBV28|TRBJ1-1|-
CASSLPQGYTEAFF
TGTGCCAGCAGTTTACCCCAGGGGTACACTGAAGCTTTCTTT
>many|TRBV7-9|TRBJ2-1|-
CASSLAGGVKGEQFF
TGTGCCAGCAGCTTAGCGGGGGGAGTCAAGGGTGAGCAGTTCTTC
>many|TRBV28|TRBJ2-3|TRBD1
CASSLQGASTDTQYF
TGTGCCAGCAGTTTACAGGGGGCGAGTACAGATACGCAGTATTTT
>-|TRBV11-2|TRBJ2-3|TRBD2
CASSLDRGVHTQYF
TGTGCCAGCAGCTTAGATCGGGGGGTCCACACGCAGTATTTT
>-|TRBV7-3|TRBJ2-5|TRBD2
CASSKGLAGGRETQYF
TGTGCCAGCAGCAAGGGACTAGCGGGAGGTAGAGAGACCCAGTACTTC
>many|TRBV24-1|TRBJ2-3|TRBD1
CATSDGTGPTGTDTQYF
TGTGCCACCAGTGACGGGACAGGCCCAACGGGCACAGATACGCAGTATTTT
>-|TRBV11-3|TRBJ2-7|TRBD1
CASSLEAGTGRNEQYF
TGTGCCAGCAGCTTAGAAGCCGGGACAGGGAGGAACGAGCAGTACTTC
>many|TRBV20-1|TRBJ2-7|-
CSARSLAINEQYF
TGCAGTGCTAGAAGTCTAGCTATAAACGAGCAGTACTTC
>many|TRBV12-3/TRBV12-4|TRBJ1-1|-
CASSLRVSTEAFF
TGTGCCAGCAGTTTGAGGGTCTCGACTGAAGCTTTCTTT
>many|TRBV7-9|TRBJ1-5|-
CASSLDSINQPQHF
TGTGCCAGCAGCCTCGACAGCATTAATCAGCCCCAGCATTTT
>-|TRBV6-1|TRBJ2-3|TRBD1
CAIAADREVDTQYF
TGTGCCATAGCGGCGGACAGGGAGGTAGATACGCAGTATTTT
>-|TRBV7-9|TRBJ1-6|-
CASSLESGLSPLHF
TGTGCCAGCAGCTTAGAATCGGGGCTTTCACCCCTCCACTTT
>-|TRBV27|TRBJ2-1|TRBD2
CASSSFLAGGSYNEQFF
TGTGCCAGCAGTTCCTTCTTAGCGGGAGGTTCCTACAATGAGCAGTTCTTC
>few|TRBV7-9|TRBJ1-3|-
CAGRGGSGPGNTIYF
TGTGCCGGCAGGGGAGGCTCGGGTCCTGGAAACACCATATATTTT
>many|TRBV10-2|TRBJ2-5|-
CASSDDSWIETQYF
TGCGCCAGCAGTGATGACTCATGGATCGAGACCCAGTACTTC
>-|TRBV30|TRBJ1-2|-
CAWSDLRTAYGYTF
TGTGCCTGGAGTGATCTACGGACTGCATATGGCTACACCTTC
>-|TRBV3-1|TRBJ2-7|-
CASSQRAADYEQYF
TGTGCCAGCAGCCAAAGGGCGGCAGACTACGAGCAGTACTTC
>many|TRBV5-1|TRBJ1-1|-
CASSPSGVRGTEAFF
TGCGCCAGCAGCCCCTCCGGGGTGAGGGGCACTGAAGCTTTCTTT
>many|TRBV2|TRBJ1-6|TRBD1
CASGRSGGGYNSPLHF
TGTGCCAGCGGGAGGTCAGGGGGTGGATATAATTCACCCCTCCACTTT
>many|TRBV27|TRBJ2-7|TRBD1
CASSRYLTGGTGEQYF
TGTGCCAGCAGTAGATACCTCACAGGGGGAACGGGCGAGCAGTACTTC
>many|TRBV11-2|TRBJ1-1|-
CASSFGAATVRTEAFF
TGTGCCAGCAGCTTCGGGGCGGCCACAGTTCGGACTGAAGCTTTCTTT